The entry below gives a single T cell receptor (beta chain) sequence along with its context. What it recognizes is unknown. The TCR beta library used iRepertoire HTBI primers with Arm-PCR amplification of CDR3. Original processing notes: Among the samples, 50 to 80 TRBV and approximately 13 TRBJ segments were identified. TCRdb fed the multiplex PCR reads into MiXCR, producing one record per CDR3 protein. What appears here as the V and J calls and clone size reflects TCRdb's work, not the paper's. Of under 450,000 distinct CDR3 sequences in the sample, 23% are singletons; the top ten hold over 25%. This sample is part of a study of regulatory T cells in long-lasting Graves disease. Study outcomes and limitations: Only a small sample size was used, which may have cut accuracy.

V was shortened by 5 bases and J by 5 bases, with 19 bases between the two germline ends. In germline, CDR1 is SGHTA, CDR2 FQGNSA. The CDR3 is 15 residues long. Time point of the sample: persistent/refractory GD, antithyroid drugs over 5 years with positive TRAb. Extracted PBMC RNA gave rise to the TCR library. An endocrinology department in Xi'an, China, supplied the patients. The receptor comes from a female donor with Graves disease. The gene calls are TRBV7-2 and TRBJ2-7, with D hard to call. The specimen comprised peripheral blood mononuclear cells (PBMCs), sampled when the disease was refractory, from a patient treated with antithyroid drugs. The CDR3 bases are TGTGCCAGCAGCCCCACAATGTTTACTCCGAACGAGCAGTACTTC. Its protein product is CASSPTMFTPNEQYF.